This T cell receptor beta chain was profiled in a study of post-analysis software for immune sequencing data. A few counts support this clonotype. Its target is not known. Researchers reported that TCR beta cDNA libraries carried unique molecular identifiers. MiXCR, applied by TCRdb to the PCR reads, yields one record per CDR3 protein. The sample lists fewer than 550,000 distinct CDR3 sequences, around a third occurring once. Study-wide findings and caveats: Comparison of patients with controls showed five TRBV segments more frequent in patients, TRBV5-6, TRBV5-1 and TRBV20-1 among them.

Germline lookup yields CDR1 SGHVS and CDR2 FQNEAQ. V lost 2 bases and J lost 6; bases outside the gene matches: 3. The CDR3 sequence is 15 residues long. This clonotype was obtained from a girl aged 2 to 17 with multiple sclerosis. The sequenced sample was blood. This sequence joins TRBV7-8 and TRBJ2-1; TRBD2 matches 11 bases. CDR3 sequence reads: CASSLTSGGPNEQFF. DNA for the CDR3: TGTGCCAGCAGCTTAACTAGCGGGGGACCCAATGAGCAGTTCTTC. The full variable domain, completed using reference TRBV7-8 and TRBJ2-1, is GAGVSQSPRYKVAKRGQDVALRCDPISGHVSLFWYQQALGQGPEFLTYFQNEAQLDKSGLPSDRFFAERPEGSVSTLKIQRTQQEDSAVYLCASSLTSGGPNEQFFGPGTRLTVL.